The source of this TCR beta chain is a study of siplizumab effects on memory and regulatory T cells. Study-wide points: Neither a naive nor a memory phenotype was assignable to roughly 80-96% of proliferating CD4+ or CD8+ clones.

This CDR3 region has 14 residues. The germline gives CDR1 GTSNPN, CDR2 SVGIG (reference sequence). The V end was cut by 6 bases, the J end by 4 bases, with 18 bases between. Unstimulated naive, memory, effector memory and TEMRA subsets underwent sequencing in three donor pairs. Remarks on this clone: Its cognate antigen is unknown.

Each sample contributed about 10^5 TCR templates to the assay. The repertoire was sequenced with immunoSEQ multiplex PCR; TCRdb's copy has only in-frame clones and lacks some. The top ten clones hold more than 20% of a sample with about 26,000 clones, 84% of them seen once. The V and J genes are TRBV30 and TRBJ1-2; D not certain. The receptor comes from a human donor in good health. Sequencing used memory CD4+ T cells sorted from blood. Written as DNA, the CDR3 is TGTGCCTGCAATTCAGAAGTAAAATCCTATGGCTACACCTTC. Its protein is CACNSEVKSYGYTF.